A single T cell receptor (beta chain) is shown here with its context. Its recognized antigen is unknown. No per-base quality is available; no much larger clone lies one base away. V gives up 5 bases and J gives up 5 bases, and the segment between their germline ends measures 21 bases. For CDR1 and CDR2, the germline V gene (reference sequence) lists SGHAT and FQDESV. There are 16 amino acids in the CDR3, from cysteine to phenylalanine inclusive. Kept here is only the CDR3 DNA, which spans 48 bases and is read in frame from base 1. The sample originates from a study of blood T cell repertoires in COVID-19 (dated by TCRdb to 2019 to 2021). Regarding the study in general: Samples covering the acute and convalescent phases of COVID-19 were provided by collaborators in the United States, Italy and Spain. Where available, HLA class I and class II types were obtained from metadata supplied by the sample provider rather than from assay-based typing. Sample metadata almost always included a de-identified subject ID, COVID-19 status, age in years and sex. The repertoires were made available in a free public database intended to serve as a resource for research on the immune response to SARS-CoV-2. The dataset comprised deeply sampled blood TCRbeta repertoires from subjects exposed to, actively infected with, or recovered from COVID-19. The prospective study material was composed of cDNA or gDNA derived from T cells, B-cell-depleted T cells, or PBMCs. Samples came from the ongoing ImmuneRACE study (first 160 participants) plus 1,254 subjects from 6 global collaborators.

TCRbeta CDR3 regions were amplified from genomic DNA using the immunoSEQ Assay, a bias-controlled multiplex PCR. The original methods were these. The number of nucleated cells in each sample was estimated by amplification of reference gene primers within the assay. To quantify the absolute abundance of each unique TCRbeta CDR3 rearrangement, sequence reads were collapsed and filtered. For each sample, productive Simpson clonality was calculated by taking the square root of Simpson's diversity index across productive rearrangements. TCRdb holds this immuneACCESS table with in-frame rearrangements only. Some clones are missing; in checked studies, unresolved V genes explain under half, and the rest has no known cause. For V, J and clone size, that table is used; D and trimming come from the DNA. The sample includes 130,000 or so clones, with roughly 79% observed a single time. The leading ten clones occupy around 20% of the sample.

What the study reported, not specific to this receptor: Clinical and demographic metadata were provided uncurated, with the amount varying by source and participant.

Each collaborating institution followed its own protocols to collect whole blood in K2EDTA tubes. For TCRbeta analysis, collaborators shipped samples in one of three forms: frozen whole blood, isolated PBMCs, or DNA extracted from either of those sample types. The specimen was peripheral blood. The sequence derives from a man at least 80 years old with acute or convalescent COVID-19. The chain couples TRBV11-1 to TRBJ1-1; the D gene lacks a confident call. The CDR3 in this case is CASSHIPSGYWTEAFF. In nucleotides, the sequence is TGTGCCAGCAGCCATATCCCTTCGGGTTATTGGACTGAAGCTTTCTTT. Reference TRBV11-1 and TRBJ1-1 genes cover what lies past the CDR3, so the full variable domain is EAEVAQSPRYKITEKSQAVAFWCDPISGHATLYWYRQILGQGPELLVQFQDESVVDDSQLPKDRFSAERLKGVDSTLKIQPAELGDSAMYLCASSHIPSGYWTEAFFGQGTRLTVV.